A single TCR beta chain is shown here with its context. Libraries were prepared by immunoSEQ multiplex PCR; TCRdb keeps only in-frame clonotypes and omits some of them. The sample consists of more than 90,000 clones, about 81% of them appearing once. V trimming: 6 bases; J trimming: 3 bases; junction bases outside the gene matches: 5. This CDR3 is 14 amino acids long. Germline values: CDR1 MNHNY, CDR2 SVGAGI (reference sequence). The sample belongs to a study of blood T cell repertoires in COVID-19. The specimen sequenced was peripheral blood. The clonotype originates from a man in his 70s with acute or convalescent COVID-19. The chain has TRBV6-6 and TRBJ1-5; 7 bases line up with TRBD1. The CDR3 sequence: CASRPTGFNQPQHF. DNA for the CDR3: TGTGCCAGCAGACCGACAGGGTTCAATCAGCCCCAGCATTTT.